This is a list of T cell receptor beta chains from one sample in a study of blood T cell repertoires in COVID-19. Measured with immunoSEQ multiplex PCR; TCRdb has only the in-frame clones, and not every one. The sample yields some 79,000 clones, around nine tenths seen once. Material: peripheral blood. The receptor source for this set is a man in his 70s with active or convalescent COVID-19. Each CDR3 is given with its conserved first and last residue. The order of the fields is D gene, V gene, clone size, J gene, CDR3 protein, CDR3 DNA. The D gene is left open where the match is weak. Size is omitted from some rows. Given values are once, few, many or a class for expanded clones.

d_gene: TRBD2; v_gene: TRBV18; abundance: .; j_gene: TRBJ2-7; CDR3aa: CASSPPGSSGSSYEQYF; CDR3nt: TGTGCCAGCTCACCACCGGGTTCGAGCGGGAGCTCTTACGAGCAGTACTTC
d_gene: .; v_gene: TRBV27; abundance: .; j_gene: TRBJ2-1; CDR3aa: CASSPFLTSGLTYNEQFF; CDR3nt: TGTGCCAGCAGTCCATTCCTAACCAGCGGACTAACCTACAATGAGCAGTTCTTC
d_gene: TRBD2; v_gene: TRBV10-3; abundance: once; j_gene: TRBJ2-7; CDR3aa: CAISDPSTSGKPYEQYF; CDR3nt: TGTGCCATCAGTGATCCTTCAACTAGCGGGAAACCCTACGAGCAGTACTTC
d_gene: .; v_gene: TRBV6-4; abundance: .; j_gene: TRBJ2-6; CDR3aa: CASSSTGTGANVLTF; CDR3nt: TGTGCCAGCAGTAGTACAGGGACTGGGGCCAACGTCCTGACTTTC
d_gene: TRBD2; v_gene: TRBV5-4; abundance: .; j_gene: TRBJ2-1; CDR3aa: CASSLPLAGASNEQFF; CDR3nt: TGTGCCAGCAGCTTACCCTTAGCGGGAGCCTCGAATGAGCAGTTCTTC
d_gene: TRBD1; v_gene: TRBV5-4; abundance: .; j_gene: TRBJ2-6; CDR3aa: CASRIHGTGVPGANVLTF; CDR3nt: TGTGCCAGCAGGATCCATGGGACAGGGGTCCCTGGGGCCAACGTCCTGACTTTC
d_gene: TRBD1; v_gene: TRBV7-2; abundance: .; j_gene: TRBJ2-1; CDR3aa: CASSIKPDREYNEQFF; CDR3nt: TGTGCCAGCAGCATAAAACCGGACAGGGAGTACAATGAGCAGTTCTTC
d_gene: .; v_gene: TRBV18; abundance: .; j_gene: TRBJ1-3; CDR3aa: CASSADGQLTGNTIYF; CDR3nt: TGTGCCAGCTCAGCTGACGGACAGCTGACTGGAAACACCATATATTTT
d_gene: .; v_gene: TRBV27; abundance: .; j_gene: TRBJ2-4; CDR3aa: CASTSKHVLPIAKNIQYF; CDR3nt: TGTGCCAGCACCTCTAAGCATGTGCTACCGATAGCCAAAAACATTCAGTACTTC
d_gene: .; v_gene: TRBV5-1; abundance: few; j_gene: TRBJ2-2; CDR3aa: CASSSDNYGELFF; CDR3nt: TGCGCCAGCAGCTCCGACAATTACGGGGAGCTGTTTTTT
d_gene: TRBD2; v_gene: TRBV19; abundance: .; j_gene: TRBJ2-7; CDR3aa: CASSGGLALPYEQYF; CDR3nt: TGTGCCAGTAGTGGGGGACTAGCGCTCCCCTACGAGCAGTACTTC
d_gene: TRBD1; v_gene: TRBV28; abundance: .; j_gene: TRBJ2-5; CDR3aa: CASTGTAKETQYF; CDR3nt: TGTGCCAGCACCGGGACAGCCAAAGAGACCCAGTACTTC